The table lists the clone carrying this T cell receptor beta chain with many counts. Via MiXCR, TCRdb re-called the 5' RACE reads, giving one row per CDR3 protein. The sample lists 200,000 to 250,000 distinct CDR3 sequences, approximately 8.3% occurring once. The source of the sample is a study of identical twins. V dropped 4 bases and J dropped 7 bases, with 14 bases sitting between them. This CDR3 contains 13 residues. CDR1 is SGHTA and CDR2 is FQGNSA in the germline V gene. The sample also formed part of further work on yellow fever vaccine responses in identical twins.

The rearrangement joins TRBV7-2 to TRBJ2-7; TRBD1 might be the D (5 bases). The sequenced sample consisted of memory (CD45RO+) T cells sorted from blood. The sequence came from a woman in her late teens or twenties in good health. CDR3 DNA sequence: TGTGCCAGCAGCTCCTCTAGGGGTGGTGAGCAGTACTTC. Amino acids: CASSSSRGGEQYF.